This T cell receptor beta chain is from a study of technical replicates of blood from several donors (dated by TCRdb to 2016 to 2017). The germline ends are 9 bases apart after V is trimmed by 6 bases and J by 3 bases. Via the germline V gene (reference sequence), CDR1 is LNHDA and CDR2 SQIVND. Inclusive of the bounding cysteine and phenylalanine, the CDR3 is 12 residues long. Of the read, only the CDR3 DNA is kept; its 36 bases are in frame from base 1. On this clone: Its antigen remains undetermined. Base-call qualities are not available, and no considerably larger clone is one nucleotide away.

The receptor library was made with the immunoSEQ multiplex PCR assay. Drawn from immuneACCESS, this table holds only the in-frame rearrangements with V and J called that TCRdb kept. Clones are partly lost; checked studies trace under half to an unresolved V gene and leave the rest unexplained. The sample table holds about 59,000 clones, of which roughly 86% were seen once. Approximately 5.1% of the sample lies in the top ten. The TCR sequence derives from a human donor in good health. Some clones in this sample may be carry-over from other donors' samples. This chain is built from TRBV19 and TRBJ2-7, with no confident D gene call. The sequenced sample was PBMCs. The sequence in DNA is TGTGCCAGTAGCCTCCCAGGCTACGAGCAGTACTTC. Translated, this gives CASSLPGYEQYF.